Many counts were recorded for the clone carrying this T cell receptor beta chain. CDR3 size: 14 residues. V was shortened by 1 base and J by 4 bases, with 9 bases between the two germline ends. Germline V gene lookup returns CDR1 SGHDT and CDR2 YYEEEE. The data originate from a study of T cells after yellow fever vaccination. Each CDR3 protein is one row after TCRdb ran MiXCR on the 5' RACE reads. The table shows around 320,000 distinct CDR3 sequences, with approximately 4% occurring only once. This sequence joins TRBV5-6 and TRBJ1-5; D is unresolved. This receptor was taken from a man between 18 and 35 years old who received the YFV17D yellow fever vaccine. Specimen: PBMCs, collected 15 days after the yellow fever booster vaccination. CDR3 DNA sequence: TGTGCCAGCAGCTTGTATTGGGAGAATCAGCCCCAGCATTTT. This codes for CASSLYWENQPQHF.